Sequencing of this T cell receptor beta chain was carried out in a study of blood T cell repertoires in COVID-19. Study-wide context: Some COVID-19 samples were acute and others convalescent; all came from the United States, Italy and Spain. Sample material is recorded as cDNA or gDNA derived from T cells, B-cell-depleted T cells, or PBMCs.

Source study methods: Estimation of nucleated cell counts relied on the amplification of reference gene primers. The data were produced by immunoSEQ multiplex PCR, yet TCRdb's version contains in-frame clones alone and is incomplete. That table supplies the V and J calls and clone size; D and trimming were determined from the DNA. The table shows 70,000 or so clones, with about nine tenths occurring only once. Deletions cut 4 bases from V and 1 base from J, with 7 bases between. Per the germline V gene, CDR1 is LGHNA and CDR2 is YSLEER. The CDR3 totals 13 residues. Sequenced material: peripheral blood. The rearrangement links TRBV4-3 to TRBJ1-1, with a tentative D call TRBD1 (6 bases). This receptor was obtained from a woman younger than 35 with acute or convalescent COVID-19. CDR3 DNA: TGCGCCAGCAGCCCACAGGGGAACACTGAAGCTTTCTTT. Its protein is CASSPQGNTEAFF.